One sample yielded the 8 T cell receptor beta chains listed below, sequenced in a study of cytomegalovirus exposure and HLA in healthy donors. This PCR relied on a set of 60 Vbeta primers and 13 Jbeta primers. Repertoires were generated with immunoSEQ multiplex PCR, while TCRdb's copy carries only in-frame clones and drops some. The sample holds about 140,000 clones, over 80% seen once. Sequenced: PBMCs. These TCRs come from a female donor in good health and CMV-seronegative.

This chain joins TRBV7-6 and TRBJ2-3; 8 nucleotides agree with TRBD2. The ends lost 1 base at V and 4 bases at J; junction bases unmatched: 7. Germline values: CDR1 SGHVS, CDR2 FNYEAQ. This CDR3 spans 16 amino acids. CDR3 residues: CASSLVAGGGADTQYF. In DNA form, the CDR3 reads TGTGCCAGCAGCTTAGTGGCGGGAGGAGGGGCAGATACGCAGTATTTT.

This sequence joins TRBV2 and TRBJ1-4, with TRBD1 as a possible D gene (5 bases). Per the germline V gene, CDR1 is SNHLY and CDR2 is FYNNEI. V was shortened by 2 bases and J by 4 bases, with 11 bases between the two germline ends. This CDR3 is 15 amino acids long. The CDR3 region is CASSEMTDLNEKLFF. CDR3 DNA sequence: TGTGCCAGCAGTGAAATGACAGATCTTAATGAAAAACTGTTTTTT.

The rearrangement links TRBV28 to TRBJ2-7; 13 nucleotides match TRBD2. CDR1 and CDR2 (germline): MDHEN, SYDVKM. Trimming removed 5 bases from V and 2 bases from J; junction bases left unmatched: 9. The CDR3 has 17 residues. CDR3: CASSLPGLAGDPYEQYF. The DNA for the CDR3 is TGTGCCAGCAGTCTGCCCGGACTAGCGGGAGACCCCTACGAGCAGTACTTC.

This chain uses TRBV28 with TRBJ1-1; 9 nucleotides align to TRBD1. V lost 7 bases and J lost 5; bases outside the gene matches: 11. CDR3 length equals 15 residues. Germline assignment: CDR1 MDHEN and CDR2 SYDVKM. The CDR3 spells CASTTIQGAWTEAFF. In DNA form, the CDR3 reads TGTGCCAGCACCACCATACAGGGGGCATGGACTGAAGCTTTCTTT.

This chain uses TRBV10-3 with TRBJ2-7, with unresolved D. Germline V lookup: CDR1 ENHRY, CDR2 SYGVKD. The CDR3 runs 12 residues. V was shortened by 3 bases and J by 5 bases, with 8 bases between the two germline ends. The CDR3 coding sequence is TGTGCCATCAGTGAATTTGGCAACGAGCAGTACTTC. Protein sequence: CAISEFGNEQYF.

The CDR3 DNA reads as TGTGCCAGCTCGGGTAAGGGACAGAGGGCCGACGAGCAGTACTTC. Translating it yields CASSGKGQRADEQYF. The genes are TRBV18 and TRBJ2-7; 7 bases line up with TRBD1. V shed 6 bases, J shed 5 bases, and the junction held 13 bases outside the gene matches. Germline assignment: CDR1 KGHSH and CDR2 LQKENI. The CDR3 extends over 15 amino acids.

The chain is built from TRBV27 and TRBJ2-1, with 8 bases lining up with TRBD2. The CDR3 covers 14 residues. Germline CDR1 reads MNHEY; CDR2 reads SMNVEV (reference sequence). Unmatched junction bases numbered 1, after V lost 6 bases and J lost 0 bases. In DNA form, the CDR3 reads TGTGCCAGCAGCACTAGCGGCTCCTACAATGAGCAGTTCTTC. Translation gives CASSTSGSYNEQFF.

V and J are TRBV29-1 and TRBJ1-2, with D possibly matching TRBD1 (5 bases). V was shortened by 5 bases and J by 8 bases, with 12 bases between the two germline ends. Germline values: CDR1 SQVTM, CDR2 ANQGSEA. There are 11 residues in the CDR3. In DNA form, the CDR3 reads TGCAGCGTTCCCCCGGGGGACGGCTACACCTTC. It yields the protein CSVPPGDGYTF.